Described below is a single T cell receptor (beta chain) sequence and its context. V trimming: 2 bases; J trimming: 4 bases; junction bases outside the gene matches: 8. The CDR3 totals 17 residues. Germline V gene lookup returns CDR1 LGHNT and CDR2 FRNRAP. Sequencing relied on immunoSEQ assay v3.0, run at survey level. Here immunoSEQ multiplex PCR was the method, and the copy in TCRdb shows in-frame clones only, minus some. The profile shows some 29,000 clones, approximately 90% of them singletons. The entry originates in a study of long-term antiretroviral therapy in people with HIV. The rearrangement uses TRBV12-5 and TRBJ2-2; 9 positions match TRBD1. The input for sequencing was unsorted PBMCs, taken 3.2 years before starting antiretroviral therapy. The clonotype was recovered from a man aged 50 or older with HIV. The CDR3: CASGLPTSTGGTGELFF. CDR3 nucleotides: TGTGCTAGTGGTTTGCCTACCTCGACAGGGGGCACCGGGGAGCTGTTTTTT. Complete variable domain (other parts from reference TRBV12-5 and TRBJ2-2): DARVTQTPRHKVTEMGQEVTMRCQPILGHNTVFWYRQTMMQGLELLAYFRNRAPLDDSGMPKDRFSAEMPDATLATLKIQPSEPRDSAVYFCASGLPTSTGGTGELFFGEGSRLTVL.